The rows below give T cell receptor beta chains drawn from one sample of a study of control samples from healthy donors and cancer patients. TCRdb keeps only in-frame clones here, not all; method: immunoSEQ multiplex PCR. The sample consists of about 17,000 clones, around 90% of them appearing once. The sample taken for sequencing was PBMCs. These TCRs come from a man aged 60 to 75 with head and neck cancer. The CDR3 runs from the conserved cysteine through the conserved F or W. The D gene is left open where the match is weak. Size values are once, few and many counts, or a class for expanded clones, and some rows have none.

TRBV21-1	.	.	TRBJ2-7	CASEGRSHSYEQYF	TGTGCCAGCGAAGGACGGTCCCACTCCTACGAGCAGTACTTC
TRBV27	.	.	TRBJ2-1	CASSLTALGGYNEQFF	TGTGCCAGCAGTTTAACGGCCCTCGGTGGCTACAATGAGCAGTTCTTC
TRBV7-2	.	.	TRBJ1-1	CASSLMGYTEAFF	TGTGCCAGCAGCTTAATGGGTTACACTGAAGCTTTCTTT
TRBV5-1	.	.	TRBJ1-2	CASSLEGTGSDGYTF	TGCGCCAGCAGCTTGGAGGGCACAGGGTCGGATGGCTACACCTTC
TRBV5-5	.	.	TRBJ1-5	CASSLTGSPSNQPQHF	TGTGCCAGCAGCTTGACGGGCTCCCCGAGCAATCAGCCCCAGCATTTT
TRBV10-2	once	.	TRBJ1-2	CASSPEGGGGGYTF	TGCGCCAGCAGCCCCGAGGGAGGGGGGGGAGGCTACACCTTC
TRBV5-1	.	.	TRBJ1-4	CASSLVRQEGEKLFF	TGCGCCAGCAGCTTGGTCAGACAGGAGGGGGAAAAACTGTTTTTT
TRBV5-6	.	.	TRBJ1-6	CASSFPTGTPNSPLHF	TGTGCCAGCAGCTTCCCGACCGGGACACCTAATTCACCCCTCCACTTT
TRBV4-1	.	.	TRBJ1-4	CASSPLRGIQIEKLFF	TGTGCCAGCAGCCCACTTAGGGGTATACAGATTGAAAAACTGTTTTTT
TRBV27	.	.	TRBJ1-2	CASSLSTGTYGYTF	TGTGCCAGCAGTTTATCGACCGGGACCTATGGCTACACCTTC
TRBV5-1	few	TRBD2	TRBJ2-1	CASSPLAGANNEQFF	TGCGCCAGCAGCCCTCTAGCGGGGGCCAACAATGAGCAGTTCTTC
TRBV5-1	.	TRBD1	TRBJ1-2	CASSLTDRDPGGYTF	TGCGCCAGCAGCTTGACCGACAGGGATCCCGGTGGCTACACCTTC
TRBV10-3	.	.	TRBJ1-2	CAISESGNYGYTF	TGTGCCATCAGTGAGTCGGGTAACTATGGCTACACCTTC
TRBV9	.	.	TRBJ1-1	CASSVVPGENTEAFF	TGTGCCAGCAGCGTAGTACCAGGTGAGAACACTGAAGCTTTCTTT
TRBV18	.	.	TRBJ1-3	CASSPPNASGNTIYF	TGTGCCAGCTCACCACCGAACGCATCTGGAAACACCATATATTTT
TRBV27	.	TRBD2	TRBJ2-1	CASSLRLAGGSEQFF	TGTGCCAGCAGTCTAAGACTAGCGGGGGGGAGTGAGCAGTTCTTC
TRBV6-2/TRBV6-3	few	.	TRBJ2-1	CASSYSPEVNEQFF	TGTGCCAGCAGTTACTCTCCAGAAGTTAATGAGCAGTTCTTC
TRBV19	.	TRBD1	TRBJ2-7	CASSKDRVGYEQYF	TGTGCCAGTAGTAAGGACAGGGTCGGTTACGAGCAGTACTTC
TRBV15	.	.	TRBJ2-7	CATSRGGPVSEQYF	TGTGCCACCAGCAGAGGAGGGCCCGTCTCCGAGCAGTACTTC
TRBV19	once	TRBD1	TRBJ1-5	CASSMRSDRVNQPQHF	TGTGCCAGTAGTATGCGGTCGGACAGGGTCAATCAGCCCCAGCATTTT
TRBV14	.	.	TRBJ1-1	CASSQGGSLPEAFF	TGTGCCAGCAGCCAAGGGGGTTCGTTACCTGAAGCTTTCTTT
TRBV6-1	few	.	TRBJ2-3	CASSEPDTQYF	TGTGCCAGCAGTGAGCCGGATACGCAGTATTTT
TRBV29-1	.	.	TRBJ2-7	CSVEISRGSYEQYF	TGCAGCGTTGAAATTTCGAGGGGCTCCTACGAGCAGTACTTC
TRBV12-3/TRBV12-4	.	.	TRBJ2-5	CASRFQETQYF	TGTGCCAGCAGATTTCAAGAGACCCAGTACTTC